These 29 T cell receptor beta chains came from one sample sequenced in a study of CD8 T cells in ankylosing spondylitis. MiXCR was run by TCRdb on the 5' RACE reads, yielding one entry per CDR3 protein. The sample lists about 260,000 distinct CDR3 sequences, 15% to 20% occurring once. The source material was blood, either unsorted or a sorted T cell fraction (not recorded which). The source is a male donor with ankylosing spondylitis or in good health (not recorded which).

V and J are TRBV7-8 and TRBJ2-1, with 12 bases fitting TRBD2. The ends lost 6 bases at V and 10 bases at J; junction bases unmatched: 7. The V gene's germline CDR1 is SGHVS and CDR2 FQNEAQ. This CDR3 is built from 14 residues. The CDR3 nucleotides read TGTGCCAGCAGTCTAGCGGGAGGGCCCTCGGAGCAGTTCTTC. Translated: CASSLAGGPSEQFF.

The CDR3 is CASTPSGAAGGATDTQYF. The DNA for the CDR3 is TGTGCCAGCACCCCAAGTGGGGCCGCAGGGGGCGCGACAGATACGCAGTATTTT. The chain joins TRBV4-2 to TRBJ2-3; 8 bases fit TRBD1. The V gene end was trimmed by 7 bases and the J gene end by 3 bases; junction bases not matched to a gene: 18. CDR3 length: 18 residues. Germline assignment: CDR1 LGHNA and CDR2 YNFKEQ.

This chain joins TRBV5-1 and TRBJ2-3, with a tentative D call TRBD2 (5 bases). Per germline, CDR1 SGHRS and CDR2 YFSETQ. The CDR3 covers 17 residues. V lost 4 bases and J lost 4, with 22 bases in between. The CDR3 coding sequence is TGCGCCAGCAGCATACCTACTAGTCCCTCCCCGTCAGATACGCAGTATTTT. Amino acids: CASSIPTSPSPSDTQYF. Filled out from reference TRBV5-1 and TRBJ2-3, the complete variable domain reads KAGVTQTPRYLIKTRGQQVTLSCSPISGHRSVSWYQQTPGQGLQFLFEYFSETQRNKGNFPGRFSGRQFSNSRSEMNVSTLELGDSALYLCASSIPTSPSPSDTQYFGPGTRLTVL.

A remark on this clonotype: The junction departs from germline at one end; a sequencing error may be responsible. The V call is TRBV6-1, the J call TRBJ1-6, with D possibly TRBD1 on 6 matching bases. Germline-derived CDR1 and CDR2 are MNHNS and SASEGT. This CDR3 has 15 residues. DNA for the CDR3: TGTACCAGCTCAGGGGTCGGGTCCTATAATTCACCCCTCCACTTT. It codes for CTSSGVGSYNSPLHF.

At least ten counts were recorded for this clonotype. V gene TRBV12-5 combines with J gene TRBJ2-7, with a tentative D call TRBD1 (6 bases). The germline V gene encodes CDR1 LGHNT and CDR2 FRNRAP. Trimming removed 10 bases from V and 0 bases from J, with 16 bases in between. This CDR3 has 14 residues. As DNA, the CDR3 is TGTGCTACTTTGACAGGTTTAAGCTCCTACGAGCAGTACGTC. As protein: CATLTGLSSYEQYV.

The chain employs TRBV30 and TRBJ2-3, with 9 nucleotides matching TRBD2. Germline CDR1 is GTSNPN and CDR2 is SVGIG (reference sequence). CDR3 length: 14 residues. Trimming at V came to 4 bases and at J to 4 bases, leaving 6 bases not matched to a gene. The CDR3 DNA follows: TGTGCCTGGAACGGCGGGAGGGTTGCAGATACGCAGTATTTT. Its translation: CAWNGGRVADTQYF.

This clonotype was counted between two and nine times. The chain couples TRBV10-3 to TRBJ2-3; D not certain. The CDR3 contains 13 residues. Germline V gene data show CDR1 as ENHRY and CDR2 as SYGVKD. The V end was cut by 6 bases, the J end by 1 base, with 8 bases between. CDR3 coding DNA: TGTGCCATCAGAGATGGTGGCACAGATACGCAGTATTTT. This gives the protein CAIRDGGTDTQYF.

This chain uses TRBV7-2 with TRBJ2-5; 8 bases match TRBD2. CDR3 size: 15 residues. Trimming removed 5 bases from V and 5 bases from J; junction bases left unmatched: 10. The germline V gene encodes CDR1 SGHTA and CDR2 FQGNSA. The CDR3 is CASSPPGGGWETQYF. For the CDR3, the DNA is TGTGCCAGCAGCCCACCTGGCGGGGGGTGGGAGACCCAGTACTTC. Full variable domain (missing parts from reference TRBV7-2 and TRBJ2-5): GAGVSQSPSNKVTEKGKDVELRCDPISGHTALYWYRQSLGQGLEFLIYFQGNSAPDKSGLPSDRFSAERTGGSVSTLTIQRTQQEDSAVYLCASSPPGGGWETQYFGPGTRLLVL.

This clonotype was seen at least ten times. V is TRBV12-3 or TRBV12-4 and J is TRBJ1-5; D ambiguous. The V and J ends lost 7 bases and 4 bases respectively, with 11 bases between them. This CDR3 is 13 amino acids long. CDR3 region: CASTFGGNQPQHF. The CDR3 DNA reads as TGTGCCAGCACCTTTGGAGGTAATCAGCCCCAGCATTTT.

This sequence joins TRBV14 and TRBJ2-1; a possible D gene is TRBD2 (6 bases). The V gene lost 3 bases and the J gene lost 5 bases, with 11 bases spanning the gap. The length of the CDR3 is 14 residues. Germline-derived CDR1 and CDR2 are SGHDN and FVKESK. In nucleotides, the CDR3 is TGTGCCAGCAGCCAGCCCCGGGAGCACAATGAGCAGTTCTTC. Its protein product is CASSQPREHNEQFF.

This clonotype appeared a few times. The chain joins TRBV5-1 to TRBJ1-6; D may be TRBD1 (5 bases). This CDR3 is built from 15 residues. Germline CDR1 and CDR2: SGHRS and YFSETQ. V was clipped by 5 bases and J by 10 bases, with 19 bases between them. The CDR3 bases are TGCGCCAGCAGGTCGGGGACGGAGACAACCTCACCCCTCCACTTT. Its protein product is CASRSGTETTSPLHF.

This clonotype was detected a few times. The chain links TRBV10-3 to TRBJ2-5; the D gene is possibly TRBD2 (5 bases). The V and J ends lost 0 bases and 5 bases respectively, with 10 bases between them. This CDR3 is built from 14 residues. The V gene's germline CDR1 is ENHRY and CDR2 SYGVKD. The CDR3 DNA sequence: TGTGCCATCAGTGAGTCGACTATCGCTGAGACCCAGTACTTC. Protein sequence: CAISESTIAETQYF.

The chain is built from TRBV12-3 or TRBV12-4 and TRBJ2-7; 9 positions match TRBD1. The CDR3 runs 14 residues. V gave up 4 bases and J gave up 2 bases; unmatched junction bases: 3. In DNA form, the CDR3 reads TGTGCCAGCAGTTCGGGACAGGGTACCTACGAGCAGTACGTC. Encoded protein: CASSSGQGTYEQYV.

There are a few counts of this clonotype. The CDR3 DNA is TGTGCCAGCAGCCAAGGGGAAGGTACAGGGAGTGGCTACACCTTC. Its translation: CASSQGEGTGSGYTF. This chain connects TRBV4-2 to TRBJ1-2; TRBD1 might be the D (6 bases). Trimming removed 1 base at V and 7 bases at J, with 16 bases between. The CDR3 consists of 15 residues. Germline V CDR1 and CDR2: LGHNA, YNFKEQ.

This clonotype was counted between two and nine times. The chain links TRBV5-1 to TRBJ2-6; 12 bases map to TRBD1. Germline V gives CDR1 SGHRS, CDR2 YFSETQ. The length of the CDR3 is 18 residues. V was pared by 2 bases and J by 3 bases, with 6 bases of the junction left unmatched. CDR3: CASSFMGTGGVGANVLTF. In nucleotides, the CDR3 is TGCGCCAGCAGCTTTATGGGGACAGGGGGCGTTGGGGCCAACGTCCTGACTTTC. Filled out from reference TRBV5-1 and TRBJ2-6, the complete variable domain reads KAGVTQTPRYLIKTRGQQVTLSCSPISGHRSVSWYQQTPGQGLQFLFEYFSETQRNKGNFPGRFSGRQFSNSRSEMNVSTLELGDSALYLCASSFMGTGGVGANVLTFGAGSRLTVL.

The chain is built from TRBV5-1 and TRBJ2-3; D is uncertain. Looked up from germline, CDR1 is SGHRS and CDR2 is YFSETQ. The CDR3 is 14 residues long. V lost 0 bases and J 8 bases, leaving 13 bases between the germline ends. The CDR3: CASSLEVSSGTQYF. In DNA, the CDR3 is TGCGCCAGCAGCTTGGAAGTCAGTTCGGGTACGCAGTATTTT.

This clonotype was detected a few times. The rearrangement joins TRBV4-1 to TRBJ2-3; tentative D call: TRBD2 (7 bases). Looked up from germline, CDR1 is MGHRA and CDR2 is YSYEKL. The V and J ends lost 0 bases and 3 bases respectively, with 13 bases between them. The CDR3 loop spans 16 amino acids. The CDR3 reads CASSQEGGARTDTQYF. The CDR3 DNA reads TGCGCCAGCAGCCAAGAGGGGGGGGCGCGAACAGATACGCAGTATTTT.

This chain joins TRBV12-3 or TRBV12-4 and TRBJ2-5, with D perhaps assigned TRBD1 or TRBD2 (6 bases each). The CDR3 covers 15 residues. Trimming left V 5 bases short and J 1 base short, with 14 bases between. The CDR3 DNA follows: TGTGCCAGCAGTGACGGGGGCCGAATCCAAGAGACCCAGTACTTC. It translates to CASSDGGRIQETQYF.

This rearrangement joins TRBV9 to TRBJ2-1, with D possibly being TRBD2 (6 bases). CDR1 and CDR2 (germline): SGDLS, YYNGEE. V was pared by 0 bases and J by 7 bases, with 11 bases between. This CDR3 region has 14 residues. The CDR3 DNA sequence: TGTGCCAGCAGCGTAGTGACTAGTGGGAATGAGCAGTTCTTC. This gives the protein CASSVVTSGNEQFF.

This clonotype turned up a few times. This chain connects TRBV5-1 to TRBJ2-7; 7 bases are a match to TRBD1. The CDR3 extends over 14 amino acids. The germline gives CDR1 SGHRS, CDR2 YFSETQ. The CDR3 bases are TGCGCCAGCAGATTGGGGACAGACTTCTACGAGCAGTACGTC. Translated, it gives CASRLGTDFYEQYV.

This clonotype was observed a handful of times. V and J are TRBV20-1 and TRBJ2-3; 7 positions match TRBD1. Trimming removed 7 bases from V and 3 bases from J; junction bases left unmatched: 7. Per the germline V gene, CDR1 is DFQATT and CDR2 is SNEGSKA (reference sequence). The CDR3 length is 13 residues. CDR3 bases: TGCAGTGTCCTGGGACAGATAACAGATACGCAGTATTTT. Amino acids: CSVLGQITDTQYF.

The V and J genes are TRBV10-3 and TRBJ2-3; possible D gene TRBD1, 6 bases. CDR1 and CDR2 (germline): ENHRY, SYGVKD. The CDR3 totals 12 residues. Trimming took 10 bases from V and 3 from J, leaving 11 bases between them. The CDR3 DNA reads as TGTGCCACCAGAACAGGGACAGATACGCAGTATTTT. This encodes CATRTGTDTQYF.

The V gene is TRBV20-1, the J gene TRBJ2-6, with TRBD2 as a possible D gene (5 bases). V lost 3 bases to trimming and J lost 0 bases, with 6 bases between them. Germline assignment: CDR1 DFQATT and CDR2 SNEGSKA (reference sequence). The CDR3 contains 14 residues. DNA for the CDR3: TGCAGTGCTAGTGGAGGCTCTGGGGCCAACGTCCTGACTTTC. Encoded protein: CSASGGSGANVLTF.

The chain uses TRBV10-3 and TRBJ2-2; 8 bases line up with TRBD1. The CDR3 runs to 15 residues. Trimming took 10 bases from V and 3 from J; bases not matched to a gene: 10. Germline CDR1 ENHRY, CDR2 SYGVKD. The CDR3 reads CATSDRGLDTGELFF. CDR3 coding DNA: TGTGCCACCAGCGACAGGGGATTGGACACCGGGGAGCTGTTTTTT.

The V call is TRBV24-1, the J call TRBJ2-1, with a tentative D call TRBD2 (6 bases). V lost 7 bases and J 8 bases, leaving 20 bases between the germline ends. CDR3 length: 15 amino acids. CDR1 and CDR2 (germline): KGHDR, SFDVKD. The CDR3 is CATSSQGGGSHEQFF. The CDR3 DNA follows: TGTGCCACCAGCTCCCAAGGTGGGGGGTCCCATGAGCAGTTCTTC.

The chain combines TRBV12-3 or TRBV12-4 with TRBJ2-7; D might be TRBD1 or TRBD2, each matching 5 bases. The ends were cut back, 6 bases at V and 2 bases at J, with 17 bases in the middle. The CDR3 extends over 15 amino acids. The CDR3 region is CASSRDRDGTYEQYV. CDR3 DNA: TGTGCCAGCAGCCGAGACCGGGACGGCACCTACGAGCAGTACGTC.

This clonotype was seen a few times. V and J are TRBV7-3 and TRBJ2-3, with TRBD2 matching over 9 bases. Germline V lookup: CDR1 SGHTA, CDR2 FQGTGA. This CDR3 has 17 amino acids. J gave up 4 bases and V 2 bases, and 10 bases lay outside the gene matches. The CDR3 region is CASSLLREGQMADTQYF. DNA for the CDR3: TGTGCCAGCAGCTTATTGCGGGAGGGACAGATGGCAGATACGCAGTATTTT.

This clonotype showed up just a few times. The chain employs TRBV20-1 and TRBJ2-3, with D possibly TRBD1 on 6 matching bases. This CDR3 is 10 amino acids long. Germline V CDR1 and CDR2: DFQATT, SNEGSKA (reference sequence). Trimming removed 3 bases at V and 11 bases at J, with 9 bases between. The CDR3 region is CSASQGLQYF. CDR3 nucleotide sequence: TGCAGTGCTAGTCAGGGGTTGCAGTATTTT.

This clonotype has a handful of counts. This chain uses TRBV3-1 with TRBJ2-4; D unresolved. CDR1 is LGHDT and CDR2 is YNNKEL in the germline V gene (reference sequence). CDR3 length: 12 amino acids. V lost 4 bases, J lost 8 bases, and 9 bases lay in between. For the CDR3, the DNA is TGTGCCAGCAGCCGAACCCCGGACATTCAGTACTTC. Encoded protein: CASSRTPDIQYF.